The rows below give T cell receptor beta chains drawn from one sample of a study of control samples from healthy donors and cancer patients. The protocol was immunoSEQ multiplex PCR, while the TCRdb copy is restricted to in-frame clones and leaves out a portion. This repertoire shows 200,000 or so clones, roughly nine tenths found once; its top ten account for approximately 2%. What was sequenced was blood. The receptors derive from a man aged 25 to 40 in good health. The CDR3 runs from the conserved cysteine through the conserved F or W. The D gene is left open where the match is weak. For some rows the clone size is stated as once, few or many, or as a class when expanded; others skip it.

few	TRBV29-1	TRBD2	TRBJ2-7	CSVEMVAGSEQYF	TGCAGCGTTGAGATGGTAGCGGGGTCCGAGCAGTACTTC
-	TRBV10-2	TRBD1	TRBJ1-4	CASSEVGQGRKEKLFF	TGCGCCAGCAGTGAGGTAGGACAGGGAAGAAAAGAAAAACTGTTTTTT
-	TRBV5-6	-	TRBJ2-3	CASSLSSGRGRTDTQYF	TGTGCCAGCAGCTTGAGTTCAGGGCGGGGGCGCACAGATACGCAGTATTTT
-	TRBV5-1	-	TRBJ2-1	CASSRVITGSSYNEQFF	TGCGCCAGCAGCCGAGTGATTACAGGGAGCTCCTACAATGAGCAGTTCTTC
-	TRBV20-1	-	TRBJ1-6	CSASLTPTVSYNSPLHF	TGCAGTGCTAGTCTCACACCTACGGTATCCTATAATTCACCCCTCCACTTT
-	TRBV6-5	TRBD1	TRBJ2-2	CASQVGTGNTGELFF	TGTGCCAGCCAAGTGGGGACAGGAAACACCGGGGAGCTGTTTTTT
-	TRBV7-9	TRBD1	TRBJ1-5	CASSKQGAPNQPQHF	TGTGCCAGCAGCAAACAGGGGGCGCCGAATCAGCCCCAGCATTTT
few	TRBV5-4	TRBD1	TRBJ2-7	CASSLGTGRSYEQYF	TGTGCCAGCAGCTTGGGGACAGGCCGCTCCTACGAGCAGTACTTC
-	TRBV25-1	TRBD1	TRBJ1-4	CASSEAQGTNEKLFF	TGTGCCAGCAGCGAAGCACAGGGGACTAATGAAAAACTGTTTTTT
once	TRBV28	-	TRBJ1-4	CASSGEKLFF	TGTGCCAGCTCGGGCGAAAAACTGTTTTTT
-	TRBV19	TRBD1	TRBJ1-1	CASSPGTGWDTEAFF	TGTGCCAGTAGTCCGGGGACAGGGTGGGACACTGAAGCTTTCTTT
-	TRBV6-5	-	TRBJ2-1	CASSLDGNEQFF	TGTGCCAGCAGTTTGGACGGGAATGAGCAGTTCTTC
-	TRBV2	TRBD2	TRBJ2-2	CASSEPGWEGNTGELFF	TGTGCCAGCAGTGAGCCCGGATGGGAGGGAAACACCGGGGAGCTGTTTTTT
-	TRBV3-1/TRBV3-2	TRBD2	TRBJ2-1	CASSHRPPSGGISYNEQFF	TGTGCCAGCAGCCACCGACCTCCTAGCGGGGGGATCTCCTACAATGAGCAGTTCTTC
-	TRBV2	TRBD1	TRBJ1-5	CASSPTGSDQPQHF	TGTGCCAGCAGTCCGACAGGGTCGGATCAGCCCCAGCATTTT
-	TRBV3-1/TRBV3-2	TRBD1	TRBJ2-7	CASSQESGGKQYF	TGTGCCAGCAGCCAAGAATCAGGGGGCAAGCAGTACTTC
-	TRBV4-1	-	TRBJ1-5	CASRAPVSQPQHF	TGCGCCAGCAGAGCCCCGGTAAGTCAGCCCCAGCATTTT
-	TRBV6-1	-	TRBJ1-5	CASSEYEGEGEAQHF	TGTGCCAGCAGTGAATACGAAGGGGAGGGAGAGGCCCAGCATTTT
-	TRBV5-6	TRBD1	TRBJ1-2	CASIAADRGYGYTF	TGTGCCAGCATCGCTGCGGACAGGGGTTATGGCTACACCTTC
-	TRBV28	TRBD1	TRBJ2-7	CASIPGQDTYEQYF	TGTGCCAGCATTCCGGGACAGGATACCTACGAGCAGTACTTC
few	TRBV2	TRBD1	TRBJ1-2	CASSEGTGHRGYTF	TGTGCCAGCAGTGAGGGGACAGGGCACCGTGGCTACACCTTC
-	TRBV15	-	TRBJ2-1	CATSRDPPLAVNNEQFF	TGTGCCACCAGCAGAGACCCTCCCTTAGCGGTGAACAATGAGCAGTTCTTC
-	TRBV18	-	TRBJ1-4	CASSPGSNEKLFF	TGTGCCAGCTCACCCGGATCTAATGAAAAACTGTTTTTT
-	TRBV7-9	TRBD1	TRBJ1-2	CASSSENRGQYGYTF	TGTGCCAGCAGCTCGGAAAACAGGGGGCAGTATGGCTACACCTTC
-	TRBV6-5	-	TRBJ1-5	CASRTLRRSNQPQHF	TGTGCCAGCAGGACCCTAAGACGGAGCAATCAGCCCCAGCATTTT
few	TRBV10-2	-	TRBJ2-2	CASRWDTGELFF	TGCGCCAGCCGGTGGGACACCGGGGAGCTGTTTTTT
-	TRBV18	-	TRBJ1-1	CASSPLDPTSYTEAFF	TGTGCCAGCTCACCACTGGACCCAACGTCGTACACTGAAGCTTTCTTT
-	TRBV3-1/TRBV3-2	-	TRBJ2-6	CASSQGLLGSGANVLTF	TGTGCCAGCAGCCAAGGGCTGTTGGGGAGCGGGGCCAACGTCCTGACTTTC